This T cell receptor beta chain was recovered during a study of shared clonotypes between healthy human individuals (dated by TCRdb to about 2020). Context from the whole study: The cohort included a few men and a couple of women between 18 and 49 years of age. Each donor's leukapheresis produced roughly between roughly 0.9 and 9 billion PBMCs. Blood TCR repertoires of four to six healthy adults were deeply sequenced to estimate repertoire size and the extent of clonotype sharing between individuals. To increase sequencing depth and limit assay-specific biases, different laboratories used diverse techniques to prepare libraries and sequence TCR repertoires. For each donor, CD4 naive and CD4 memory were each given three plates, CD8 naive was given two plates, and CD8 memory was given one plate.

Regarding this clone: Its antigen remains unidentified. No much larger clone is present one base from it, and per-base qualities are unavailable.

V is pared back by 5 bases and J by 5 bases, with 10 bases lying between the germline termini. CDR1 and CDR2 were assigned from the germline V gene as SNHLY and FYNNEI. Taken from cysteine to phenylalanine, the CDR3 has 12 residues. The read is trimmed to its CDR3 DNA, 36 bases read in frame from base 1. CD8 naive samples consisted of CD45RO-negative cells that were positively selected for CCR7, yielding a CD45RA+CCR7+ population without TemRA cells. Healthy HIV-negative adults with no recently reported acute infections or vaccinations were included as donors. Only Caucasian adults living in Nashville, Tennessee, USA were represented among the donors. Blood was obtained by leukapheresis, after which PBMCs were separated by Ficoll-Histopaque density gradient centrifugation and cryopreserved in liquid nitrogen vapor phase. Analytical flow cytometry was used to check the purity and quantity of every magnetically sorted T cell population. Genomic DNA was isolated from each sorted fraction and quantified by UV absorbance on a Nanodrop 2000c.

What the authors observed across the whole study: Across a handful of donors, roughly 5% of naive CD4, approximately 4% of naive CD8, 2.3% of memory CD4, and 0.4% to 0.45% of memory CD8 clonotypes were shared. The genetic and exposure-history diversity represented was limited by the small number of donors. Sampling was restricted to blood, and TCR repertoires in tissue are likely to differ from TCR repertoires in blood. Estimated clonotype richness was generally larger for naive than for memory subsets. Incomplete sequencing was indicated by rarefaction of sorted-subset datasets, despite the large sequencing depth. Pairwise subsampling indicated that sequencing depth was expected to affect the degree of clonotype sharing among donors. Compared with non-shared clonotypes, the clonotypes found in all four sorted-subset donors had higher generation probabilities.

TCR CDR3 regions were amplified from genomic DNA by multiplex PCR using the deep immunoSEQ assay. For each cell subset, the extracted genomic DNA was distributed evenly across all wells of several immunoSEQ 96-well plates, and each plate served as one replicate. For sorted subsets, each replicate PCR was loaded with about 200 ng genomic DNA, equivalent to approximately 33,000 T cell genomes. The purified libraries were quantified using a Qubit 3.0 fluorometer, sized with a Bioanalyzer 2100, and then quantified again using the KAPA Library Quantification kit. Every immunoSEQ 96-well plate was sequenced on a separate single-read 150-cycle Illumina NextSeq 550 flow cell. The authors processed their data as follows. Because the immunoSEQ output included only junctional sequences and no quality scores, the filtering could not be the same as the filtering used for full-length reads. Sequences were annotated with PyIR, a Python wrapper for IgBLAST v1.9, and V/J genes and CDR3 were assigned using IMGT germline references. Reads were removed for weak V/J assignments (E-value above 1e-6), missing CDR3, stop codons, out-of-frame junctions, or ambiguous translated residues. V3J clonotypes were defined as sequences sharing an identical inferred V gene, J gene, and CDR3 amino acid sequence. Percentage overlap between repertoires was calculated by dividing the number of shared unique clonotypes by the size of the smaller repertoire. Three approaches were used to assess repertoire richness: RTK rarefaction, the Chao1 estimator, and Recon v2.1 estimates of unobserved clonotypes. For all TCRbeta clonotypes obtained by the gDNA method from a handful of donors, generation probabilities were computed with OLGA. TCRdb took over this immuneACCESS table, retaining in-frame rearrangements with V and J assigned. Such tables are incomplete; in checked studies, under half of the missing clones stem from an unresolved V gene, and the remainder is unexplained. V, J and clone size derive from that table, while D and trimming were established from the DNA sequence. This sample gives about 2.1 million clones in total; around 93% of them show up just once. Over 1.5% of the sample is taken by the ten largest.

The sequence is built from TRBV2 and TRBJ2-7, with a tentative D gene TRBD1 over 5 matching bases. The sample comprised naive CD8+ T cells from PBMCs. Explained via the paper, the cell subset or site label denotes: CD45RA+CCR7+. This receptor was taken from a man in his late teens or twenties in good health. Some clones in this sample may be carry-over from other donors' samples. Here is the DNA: TGTGCCAGCAGTTTACAGGACCACGAGCAGTACTTC. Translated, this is CASSLQDHEQYF.